These 29 T cell receptor beta chains came from one sample sequenced in a study of neurological immune-mediated disorders. TCRdb fed the 5' RACE reads into MiXCR, producing one record per CDR3 protein. The table lists 55,000 to 75,000 distinct CDR3 sequences, 12% of them singletons. Sequenced sample: PBMCs. Receptor source: a woman aged 60-75 years with HTLV-1-associated myelopathy (HAM/TSP).

This clonotype was observed a few times. The germline gene is not matched at one end of the junction; a read error may be the cause. The V and J genes are TRBV3-1 and TRBJ2-1; TRBD1 or TRBD2 may be the D gene (5 bases each). Germline V gene sequence: CDR1 LGHDT, CDR2 YNNKEL (reference sequence). The CDR3 contains 15 residues. CDR3 in DNA: TGTGCCAGGAGCCAAGAGGGGCTAGTCTACAATGAGCAGTTCTTC. It is translated as CARSQEGLVYNEQFF.

This chain joins TRBV11-2 and TRBJ2-7, with TRBD2 identical over 8 bases. Germline loops: CDR1 SGHAT, CDR2 FQNNGV. Trimming took 1 base from V and 0 from J; bases not matched to a gene: 2. The CDR3 consists of 15 residues. The CDR3 DNA follows: TGTGCCAGCAGCTTAGTAGCGGGGAGCTCCTACGAGCAGTACTTC. Translation: CASSLVAGSSYEQYF.

This clonotype appeared many times. V and J are TRBV4-2 and TRBJ2-1; 7 nucleotides agree with TRBD2. Trimming took 4 bases from V and 5 from J; bases not matched to a gene: 17. This CDR3 contains 18 residues. Germline V CDR1 and CDR2: LGHNA, YNFKEQ. The DNA of the CDR3 is TGTGCCAGCAGCCCCCGTGGGGCGGGAGTGTCTTCCCACAATGAGCAGTTCTTC. Translated, it gives CASSPRGAGVSSHNEQFF.

At least ten counts were recorded for this clonotype. The gene calls are TRBV2 and TRBJ1-6, with no clear D. The CDR3 loop spans 11 amino acids. Germline V gives CDR1 SNHLY, CDR2 FYNNEI. The V end lost 6 bases, the J end lost 6 bases, and 3 bases lay between the germline ends. CDR3 DNA sequence: TGTGCCAGCAGGAGTAATTCACCCCTCCACTTT. Protein product: CASRSNSPLHF. The complete variable domain, with remaining parts taken from reference TRBV2 and TRBJ1-6, reads EPEVTQTPSHQVTQMGQEVILRCVPISNHLYFYWYRQILGQKVEFLVSFYNNEISEKSEIFDDQFSVERPDGSNFTLKIRSTKLEDSAMYFCASRSNSPLHFGNGTRLTVT.

This clonotype was seen repeatedly, ten times or more. The chain employs TRBV9 and TRBJ2-2; 7 positions match TRBD2. Trimming took 0 bases from V and 4 from J; bases not matched to a gene: 3. This CDR3 region has 15 residues. Germline assignment: CDR1 SGDLS and CDR2 YYNGEE. CDR3 coding DNA: TGTGCCAGCAGCGTAGGCGGGAGTACCACCGGGGAGCTGTTTTTT. Encoded protein: CASSVGGSTTGELFF. Full variable domain (remainder filled in from reference TRBV9 and TRBJ2-2): DSGVTQTPKHLITATGQRVTLRCSPRSGDLSVYWYQQSLDQGLQFLIQYYNGEERAKGNILERFSAQQFPDLHSELNLSSLELGDSALYFCASSVGGSTTGELFFGEGSRLTVL.

This clonotype was recorded many times. This chain joins TRBV5-1 and TRBJ2-5, with no clear D. Looked up from germline, CDR1 is SGHRS and CDR2 is YFSETQ. Trimming cost V 0 bases and J 3 bases, with 9 bases left between them. The length of the CDR3 is 14 residues. The CDR3, as DNA: TGCGCCAGCAGCTTGGGGTCCAAAAAAGAGACCCAGTACTTC. This codes for CASSLGSKKETQYF.

This clonotype has a count of ten or more. The V and J genes are TRBV5-1 and TRBJ2-2; maybe TRBD1 (5 bases). V gave up 0 bases and J gave up 4 bases, with 10 bases separating them. CDR1 and CDR2 from the germline V gene are SGHRS and YFSETQ. This CDR3 is built from 15 residues. CDR3 residues: CASSLAEGVTGELFF. CDR3 nucleotides: TGCGCCAGCAGCTTGGCAGAAGGGGTCACCGGGGAGCTGTTTTTT.

At least ten counts were recorded for this clonotype. This rearrangement joins TRBV20-1 to TRBJ2-3; D is unclear. The germline V gene encodes CDR1 DFQATT and CDR2 SNEGSKA (reference sequence). This CDR3 has 13 residues. V dropped 3 bases and J dropped 1 base, with 8 bases sitting between them. The CDR3 loop reads CSASPGGTDTQYF. The CDR3 bases are TGCAGTGCTAGTCCAGGCGGCACAGATACGCAGTATTTT.

In its sample, this clonotype was seen many times. The chain employs TRBV20-1 and TRBJ1-1; no definite D call. Germline assignment: CDR1 DFQATT and CDR2 SNEGSKA (reference sequence). V lost 0 bases to trimming and J lost 1 base, with 6 bases between them. The CDR3 is 13 residues long. The CDR3 sequence: CSAREQRNTEAFF. For the CDR3, the DNA is TGCAGTGCTAGAGAACAACGGAACACTGAAGCTTTCTTT.

To note about this clonotype: A junction end diverges from the germline sequence, so it may reflect a read error. The CDR3 bases are TGTGCCAGCAGTTTCGGGTCGGCTAGCACAGATACACAGTATTTT. Translated, it gives CASSFGSASTDTQYF. The chain combines TRBV28 with TRBJ2-3; possible D gene TRBD2, 5 bases. The CDR3 contains 15 residues. Germline lookup yields CDR1 MDHEN and CDR2 SYDVKM.

In this sample, this clonotype turned up many times. This sequence joins TRBV7-2 and TRBJ2-5; D perhaps matches TRBD1 (6 bases). This CDR3 has 13 amino acids. Trimming stripped 4 bases from V and 6 bases from J, with 12 bases between. CDR1 SGHTA and CDR2 FQGNSA come from the germline V gene. The CDR3 sequence: CASSSLDSKTQYF. The CDR3 coding sequence is TGTGCCAGCAGCTCCCTGGACAGTAAGACCCAGTACTTC.

This clonotype was detected many times. This chain joins TRBV7-9 and TRBJ2-1, with 8 bases that match TRBD1. Germline assignment: CDR1 SEHNR and CDR2 FQNEAQ (reference sequence). The trim removed 1 base at V and 9 bases at J, leaving 8 bases unmatched. CDR3 size: 15 residues. The CDR3 region has the DNA TGTGCCAGCAGCTTAGGACAGGGGCAATTGACTGAGCAGTTCTTC. Translated: CASSLGQGQLTEQFF.

This clonotype was seen at least ten times. The chain links TRBV5-1 to TRBJ2-1, with a possible D match to TRBD2 (5 bases). Trimming shortened V by 1 base and J by 8 bases, and 7 bases separated the two germline ends. Germline lookup yields CDR1 SGHRS and CDR2 YFSETQ. The CDR3 spans 12 residues. Written as DNA, the CDR3 is TGCGCCAGCAGCTTGCTGAGGGATGAGCAGTTCTTC. This encodes CASSLLRDEQFF.

This clonotype was seen ten or more times. The rearrangement links TRBV29-1 to TRBJ1-2; no definite D call. The CDR3 spans 12 residues. V lost 6 bases and J lost 7, with 15 bases in between. CDR1 and CDR2 from the germline V gene are SQVTM and ANQGSEA. CDR3 sequence: CSVWTQVLGYTF. CDR3 DNA: TGCAGCGTCTGGACCCAGGTTCTTGGCTACACCTTC.

This clonotype showed up many times. J is TRBJ2-7 and V is TRBV5-5; unclear D gene. CDR1 and CDR2 from the germline V gene are SGHKS and YYEKEE (reference sequence). The CDR3 runs to 14 residues. Deletions cut 2 bases from V and 2 bases from J, with 11 bases between. CDR3 protein: CASSFGRIPYEQYF. The CDR3 DNA reads as TGTGCCAGCAGCTTTGGCCGGATTCCCTACGAGCAGTACTTC.

This clonotype was seen repeatedly, ten times or more. The rearrangement links TRBV11-3 to TRBJ2-1; 7 nucleotides match TRBD2. This CDR3 region has 12 residues. Germline V gene lookup returns CDR1 SGHNT and CDR2 YENEEA. V lost 5 bases, J lost 13 bases, and 8 bases stayed unmatched. The DNA for the CDR3 is TGTGCCAGCAGCGTTCACGGGGGGAAACAGTTCTTC. Its translation is CASSVHGGKQFF.

This clonotype was found many times. The chain recombines TRBV25-1 with TRBJ2-7; tentative D call: TRBD1 (6 bases). The germline V gene encodes CDR1 MGHDK and CDR2 SYGVNS. This CDR3 spans 12 amino acids. V lost 6 bases to trimming and J lost 3 bases, with 9 bases between them. CDR3 amino acids: CASRQGNYEQYF. The CDR3 bases are TGTGCCAGCAGACAGGGAAACTACGAGCAGTACTTC.

This clonotype was detected only a few times. This chain links TRBV20-1 with TRBJ1-5; the match to TRBD1 covers 8 bases. Germline loops: CDR1 DFQATT, CDR2 SNEGSKA (reference sequence). This CDR3 is 13 amino acids long. V shed 5 bases, J shed 6 bases, and the junction held 6 bases outside the gene matches. DNA of the CDR3: TGCAGTGCTGGAGGGACAGGCGTTCAGCCCCAGCATTTT. Amino acids: CSAGGTGVQPQHF.

The sample holds many counts of this clonotype. The CDR3 coding sequence is TGCGCCAGCAGCTTGGGGGCAGGGGGCATGGAGACCCAGTACTTC. Amino acid sequence: CASSLGAGGMETQYF. The chain employs TRBV5-1 and TRBJ2-5, with 8 bases matching TRBD1. Germline loops: CDR1 SGHRS, CDR2 YFSETQ. V was clipped by 0 bases and J by 5 bases; unmatched bases: 6. There are 15 residues in the CDR3.

The DNA of the CDR3 is TGTGCCAGCAGTGAAGCATTCGGCCCGAGGGGCCCTGGGGCCAACGTCCTGACTTTC. Its protein is CASSEAFGPRGPGANVLTF. This chain links TRBV6-1 with TRBJ2-6; TRBD1 or TRBD2 may be the D gene (5 bases each). V was trimmed by 0 bases and J by 2 bases, leaving 17 bases between them. This CDR3 has 19 residues. In germline, CDR1 is MNHNS, CDR2 SASEGT.

Notes on this clonotype: Because it lacks the conserved phenylalanine or tryptophan at the end, this CDR3 is likely a read error. The chain has TRBV7-2 and TRBJ2-1; tentatively, D is TRBD1 (6 bases). The CDR3 is 16 amino acids. Germline assignment: CDR1 SGHTA and CDR2 FQGNSA. Trimming removed 5 bases from V and 5 bases from J, with 19 bases in between. In nucleotides, the CDR3 is TGTGCCAGCAGCCCGACCGGGACAAGCGGAAACAATGAGCAGTTCCTC. Its protein product is CASSPTGTSGNNEQFL.

This clonotype was counted many times. The V gene is TRBV7-9, the J gene TRBJ2-1; 9 nucleotides match TRBD1. Per the germline V gene, CDR1 is SEHNR and CDR2 is FQNEAQ (reference sequence). The CDR3 is 15 amino acids. J was trimmed by 6 bases and V by 5 bases; bases with no gene match: 8. CDR3 loop: CASSPGTGSPNEQFF. CDR3 nucleotides: TGTGCCAGCAGCCCCGGGACAGGGTCCCCCAATGAGCAGTTCTTC.

Only a few counts were recorded for this clonotype. This chain links TRBV3-1 with TRBJ2-3; D gene ambiguous. This CDR3 has 12 residues. V gave up 4 bases and J gave up 6 bases, with 8 bases separating them. The germline gives CDR1 LGHDT, CDR2 YNNKEL (reference sequence). In DNA form, the CDR3 reads TGTGCCAGCAGCCCCCGGGCCGATACGCAGTATTTT. Residues: CASSPRADTQYF.

This clonotype turned up a few times. The J gene is TRBJ1-1, the V gene TRBV19; D gene unclear. The CDR3 is 12 residues long. The ends were cut back, 0 bases at V and 10 bases at J, with 9 bases in the middle. CDR1 and CDR2 (germline): LNHDA, SQIVND (reference sequence). Here the CDR3 DNA reads TGTGCCAGTAGTATAGATCACGGTGCAGCTTTCTTT. Amino acids: CASSIDHGAAFF.

As regards this clonotype: Relative to the germline gene, one junction end is altered; a read error may explain this. V usage is TRBV7-9 and J usage is TRBJ2-7, with 10 positions matching TRBD2. The CDR3 extends over 14 amino acids. Germline loops: CDR1 SEHNR, CDR2 FQNEAQ (reference sequence). The CDR3 region has the DNA TGTGCCAGCAGCCTAGCGGGAGTTGCCTACGAGCAGTACTTC. Protein sequence: CASSLAGVAYEQYF.

The table lists this clonotype with many counts. This chain links TRBV11-2 with TRBJ2-7, with TRBD2 as a possible D gene (6 bases). This CDR3 spans 13 amino acids. Trimming cost V 5 bases and J 3 bases, with 11 bases left between them. CDR1 is SGHAT and CDR2 is FQNNGV in the germline V gene. CDR3 protein: CASSEGLLYEQYF. The CDR3 coding sequence is TGTGCCAGCAGCGAGGGACTCCTCTACGAGCAGTACTTC.

This clonotype was picked up many times. The rearrangement uses TRBV20-1 and TRBJ2-1; possibly TRBD1 for D (6 bases). The V gene lost 4 bases and the J gene lost 0 bases, with 10 bases spanning the gap. Germline V gives CDR1 DFQATT, CDR2 SNEGSKA (reference sequence). CDR3 length: 14 amino acids. The CDR3 is CSATDRFSYNEQFF. The CDR3 DNA sequence: TGCAGTGCTACAGACAGGTTCTCCTACAATGAGCAGTTCTTC.

This clonotype is labeled large. The V gene is TRBV10-2, the J gene TRBJ2-7, with TRBD1 identical over 9 bases. The trim removed 8 bases at V and 1 base at J, leaving 12 bases unmatched. The CDR3 is 16 residues long. CDR1 and CDR2 (germline): WSHSY, SAAADI. The CDR3 spells CASRGLGTGQSYEQYF. CDR3 DNA sequence: TGCGCCAGCCGCGGGTTAGGGACAGGGCAATCCTACGAGCAGTACTTC.

This clonotype was found many times. The rearrangement joins TRBV7-8 to TRBJ2-2, with D maybe TRBD2 (5 bases). The CDR3 length is 12 residues. Germline V gene data show CDR1 as SGHVS and CDR2 as FQNEAQ. The ends were cut back, 4 bases at V and 7 bases at J, with 7 bases in the middle. CDR3 DNA: TGTGCCAGCAGCTCAGCGGTCGGGGAGCTGTTTTTT. It translates to CASSSAVGELFF.